The entry below describes one T cell receptor (beta chain). Its antigen is unknown. This specimen belongs to a study of OX40 agonist ivuxolimab in advanced cancers. Regarding the study as a whole: Undetermined was the antigen specificity of the expanded peripheral T cells.

Here immunoSEQ multiplex PCR was the method, and the copy in TCRdb shows in-frame clones only, minus some. Found here are 70,000 or so clones, 80% to 85% of them singletons; the top ten hold 2% to 2.5%. The sequenced sample was CD4+ or CD8+ T cells sorted from blood, obtained in a trial of the OX40 agonist ivuxolimab. This TCR was recovered from an adult with an advanced solid tumor such as melanoma, head and neck, liver or kidney cancer.

The CDR3 DNA reads as TGTGCCAGCAGCCAAGACCGGACAGGGTTCTACTACGAGCAGTACTTC. It encodes CASSQDRTGFYYEQYF. The rearrangement links TRBV14 to TRBJ2-7; 8 nucleotides agree with TRBD1. The germline gives CDR1 SGHDN, CDR2 FVKESK. CDR3 length: 16 residues. Trimming removed 0 bases from V and 3 bases from J; junction bases left unmatched: 7.